Presented here are 3 T cell receptor beta chains from one specimen sequenced in a study of blood T cell repertoires in COVID-19. Profiling relied on immunoSEQ multiplex PCR, and the TCRdb table lists in-frame clones only, not all of them. The data hold nearly 95,000 clones, with 80% observed a single time. Material: peripheral blood. All receptors come from a human donor in a cohort sampled during active COVID-19.

In its sample, this clone was seen a few times. CDR3 bases: TGTGCCAGTTGGGCGGGAGCTGGCTACACCTTC. Translating it yields CASWAGAGYTF. V is TRBV19 and J is TRBJ1-2; D call uncertain. Germline-derived CDR1 and CDR2 are LNHDA and SQIVND (reference sequence). The V gene lost 8 bases and the J gene lost 7 bases, with 11 bases spanning the gap. This CDR3 is built from 11 residues.

This clone has a handful of counts. V usage is TRBV4-1 and J usage is TRBJ1-1; 8 bases line up with TRBD1. The CDR3 has 15 amino acids. V gave up 4 bases and J gave up 6 bases; unmatched junction bases: 10. Germline V gene data show CDR1 as MGHRA and CDR2 as YSYEKL. The CDR3 sequence: CASSPGSDRGPEAFF. The DNA for the CDR3 is TGCGCCAGCAGCCCGGGTTCTGACAGGGGCCCTGAAGCTTTCTTT.

The chain joins TRBV25-1 to TRBJ2-5, with 7 bases aligning to TRBD2. J was trimmed by 3 bases and V by 4 bases; bases with no gene match: 2. CDR3 length: 13 residues. Looked up from germline, CDR1 is MGHDK and CDR2 is SYGVNS. CDR3 sequence (DNA): TGTGCCAGCAGTGGTCTAGCGGAAGAGACCCAGTACTTC. Protein product: CASSGLAEETQYF.